The 14 T cell receptor beta chains below all came from one sample that was sequenced in a study of neurological immune-mediated disorders. Time point meaning: longitudinal time-point 2. Each CDR3 protein is one row after TCRdb ran MiXCR on the 5' RACE reads. There are roughly 60,000 distinct CDR3 sequences in the sample; 8.5% to 10% occur only once, and approximately 13% lies in the top ten. Sequencing input: PBMCs. The receptors originated from a man aged 30-40 years in good health.

In this sample, this clonotype turned up a few times. The CDR3 sequence: CASSLERGPTGELFF. The CDR3 DNA is TGCGCCAGCAGCTTGGAAAGGGGGCCTACCGGGGAGCTGTTTTTT. This chain links TRBV5-1 with TRBJ2-2, with 7 bases fitting TRBD1. CDR1 and CDR2 (germline): SGHRS, YFSETQ. Germline trimming cut 0 bases from V and 5 bases from J; bases unmatched to any gene: 4. The CDR3 covers 15 residues. Filled out from reference TRBV5-1 and TRBJ2-2, the complete variable domain reads KAGVTQTPRYLIKTRGQQVTLSCSPISGHRSVSWYQQTPGQGLQFLFEYFSETQRNKGNFPGRFSGRQFSNSRSEMNVSTLELGDSALYLCASSLERGPTGELFFGEGSRLTVL.

In its sample, this clonotype was seen many times. The chain couples TRBV7-6 to TRBJ2-3; a possible D gene is TRBD2 (6 bases). This CDR3 is built from 14 residues. The V gene's germline CDR1 is SGHVS and CDR2 FNYEAQ. V was pared by 1 base and J by 4 bases, with 9 bases between. The CDR3 reads CASSLVGGADTQYF. CDR3 coding DNA: TGTGCCAGCAGCTTAGTCGGGGGAGCAGATACGCAGTATTTT. The full variable domain, completed using reference TRBV7-6 and TRBJ2-3, is GAGVSQSPRYKVTKRGQDVALRCDPISGHVSLYWYRQALGQGPEFLTYFNYEAQQDKSGLPNDRFSAERPEGSISTLTIQRTEQRDSAMYRCASSLVGGADTQYFGPGTRLTVL.

The J gene is TRBJ1-1, the V gene TRBV4-2, with TRBD1 as a possible D gene (5 bases). The ends were cut back, 0 bases at V and 4 bases at J, with 12 bases in the middle. In germline, CDR1 is LGHNA, CDR2 YNFKEQ. CDR3 length: 15 amino acids. CDR3 nucleotide sequence: TGTGCCAGCAGCCAAGAAAGGGCCGGGGGCACTGAAGCTTTCTTT. It codes for CASSQERAGGTEAFF.

V and J are TRBV11-2 and TRBJ2-3; no definite D call. In germline, CDR1 is SGHAT, CDR2 FQNNGV. V was trimmed by 5 bases and J by 0 bases, leaving 12 bases between them. This CDR3 has 15 residues. DNA for the CDR3: TGTGCCAGCAGCCCCCGTTTTGCTAGCACAGATACGCAGTATTTT. Protein sequence: CASSPRFASTDTQYF.

In its sample, this clonotype was seen many times. The V gene is TRBV12-3 or TRBV12-4, the J gene TRBJ2-2; the D is unclear. This CDR3 has 13 residues. The V end lost 2 bases, the J end lost 4 bases, and 5 bases lay between the germline ends. The CDR3 coding sequence is TGTGCCAGCAGTTTAATGACCACCGGGGAGCTGTTTTTT. Its translation: CASSLMTTGELFF.

This clonotype was observed many times. The chain recombines TRBV11-2 with TRBJ2-2; D perhaps matches TRBD1 (5 bases). The ends were cut back, 1 base at V and 8 bases at J, with 8 bases in the middle. CDR1 and CDR2 from the germline V gene are SGHAT and FQNNGV. CDR3 length equals 13 residues. The CDR3 protein is CASSLARDGELFF. The CDR3 DNA is TGTGCCAGCAGCTTAGCCAGGGATGGGGAGCTGTTTTTT.

There are many counts of this clonotype. This sequence joins TRBV12-3 or TRBV12-4 and TRBJ2-1; TRBD2 might be the D (6 bases). CDR3 length: 16 amino acids. V was clipped by 2 bases and J by 4 bases, with 15 bases between them. CDR3 loop: CASSLNFGGRYNEQFF. The CDR3 bases are TGTGCCAGCAGTTTAAATTTTGGGGGGAGGTACAATGAGCAGTTCTTC.

This clonotype was detected many times. The gene calls are TRBV5-1 and TRBJ2-1; 13 bases are a match to TRBD2. This CDR3 has 22 amino acids. Trimming cost V 2 bases and J 6 bases; bases outside gene matches: 23. The germline V gene encodes CDR1 SGHRS and CDR2 YFSETQ. The CDR3 sequence: CASSFFPGGWGTSGTAINEQFF. The CDR3 bases are TGCGCCAGCAGCTTTTTCCCGGGGGGTTGGGGGACTAGCGGGACGGCCATCAATGAGCAGTTCTTC.

This clonotype was seen many times. V and J are TRBV14 and TRBJ1-6, with 7 positions matching TRBD1. The CDR3 sequence is 14 residues long. From germline, CDR1 is SGHDN and CDR2 FVKESK. The junction had 1 base not matched to a gene; V was cut back by 4 bases and J by 4 bases. CDR3 in amino acids: CASSRGQYNSPLHF. The CDR3 bases are TGTGCCAGCAGCCGGGGACAGTATAATTCACCCCTCCACTTT.

In its sample, this clonotype was seen many times. The rearrangement uses TRBV11-2 and TRBJ1-1, with 8 bases lining up with TRBD1. The CDR3 has 14 amino acids. Germline V gene lookup returns CDR1 SGHAT and CDR2 FQNNGV. With V trimmed by 3 bases and J by 4 bases, 4 bases remained unmatched. The CDR3: CASSLDRAVTEAFF. The CDR3 DNA sequence: TGTGCCAGCAGCTTGGACAGGGCGGTCACTGAAGCTTTCTTT.

In this sample, this clonotype turned up many times. The V gene is TRBV5-1, the J gene TRBJ2-1, with 8 positions matching TRBD1. V trimming: 3 bases; J trimming: 3 bases; junction bases outside the gene matches: 5. In germline, CDR1 is SGHRS, CDR2 YFSETQ. The CDR3 totals 15 residues. DNA for the CDR3: TGCGCCAGCAGCTATCAGGGGGCTGACTACAATGAGCAGTTCTTC. Amino acid sequence: CASSYQGADYNEQFF.

The table lists this clonotype with many counts. V is TRBV4-1 and J is TRBJ2-3, with D maybe TRBD1 (6 bases). CDR1 and CDR2 (germline): MGHRA, YSYEKL. The V end lost 2 bases, the J end lost 5 bases, and 17 bases lay between the germline ends. The CDR3 is 16 amino acids. The CDR3: CASSQHPTGEGDTQYF. In DNA form, the CDR3 reads TGCGCCAGCAGCCAACATCCGACAGGTGAAGGAGATACGCAGTATTTT.

This clonotype was seen many times. The chain employs TRBV20-1 and TRBJ2-5, with unresolved D. This CDR3 contains 15 residues. V was trimmed by 3 bases and J by 4 bases, leaving 18 bases between them. Germline V gives CDR1 DFQATT, CDR2 SNEGSKA (reference sequence). CDR3 nucleotides: TGCAGTGCTAGGGTCAGCCACCAAAATAGAGAGACCCAGTACTTC. It yields the protein CSARVSHQNRETQYF.

This clonotype was seen many times. The chain couples TRBV20-1 to TRBJ2-7; tentative D call: TRBD2 (6 bases). The V end was cut by 6 bases, the J end by 1 base, with 13 bases between. The CDR3 has 13 amino acids. The germline V gene encodes CDR1 DFQATT and CDR2 SNEGSKA (reference sequence). The DNA for the CDR3 is TGCAGTGCGCGCGGGAAAATATCCTACGAGCAGTACTTC. This sequence encodes CSARGKISYEQYF.